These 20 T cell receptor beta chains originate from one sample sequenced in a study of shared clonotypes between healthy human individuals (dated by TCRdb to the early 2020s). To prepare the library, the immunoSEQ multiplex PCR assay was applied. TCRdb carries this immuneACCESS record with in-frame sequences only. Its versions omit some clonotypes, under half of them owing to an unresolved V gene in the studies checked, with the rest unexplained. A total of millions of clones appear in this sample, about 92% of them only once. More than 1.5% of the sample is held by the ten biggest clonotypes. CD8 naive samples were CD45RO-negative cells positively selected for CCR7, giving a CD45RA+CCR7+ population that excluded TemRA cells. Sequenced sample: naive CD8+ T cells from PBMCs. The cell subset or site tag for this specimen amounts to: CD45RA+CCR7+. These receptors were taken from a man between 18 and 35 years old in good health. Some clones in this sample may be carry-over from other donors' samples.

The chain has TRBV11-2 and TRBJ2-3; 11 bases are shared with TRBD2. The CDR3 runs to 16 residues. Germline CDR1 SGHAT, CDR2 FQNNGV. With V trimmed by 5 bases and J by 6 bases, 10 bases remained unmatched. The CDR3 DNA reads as TGTGCCAGCAGCAATAGCGGGAGGGCACCGGCGGATACGCAGTATTTT. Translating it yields CASSNSGRAPADTQYF.

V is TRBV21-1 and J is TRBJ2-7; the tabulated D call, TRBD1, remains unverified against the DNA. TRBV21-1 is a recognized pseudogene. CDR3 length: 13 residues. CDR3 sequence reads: CASRGTPSYEQYF. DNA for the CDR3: TGTGCCAGCAGGGGGACACCCAGCTACGAGCAGTACTTC.

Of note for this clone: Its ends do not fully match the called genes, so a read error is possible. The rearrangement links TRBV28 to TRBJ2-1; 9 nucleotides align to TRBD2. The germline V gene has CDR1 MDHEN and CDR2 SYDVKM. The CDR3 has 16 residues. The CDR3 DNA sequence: TGTGCCAGCAGTCTAACACTAGCGGGCTCCAACAATGAGCAGTTCTTC. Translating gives CASSLTLAGSNNEQFF.

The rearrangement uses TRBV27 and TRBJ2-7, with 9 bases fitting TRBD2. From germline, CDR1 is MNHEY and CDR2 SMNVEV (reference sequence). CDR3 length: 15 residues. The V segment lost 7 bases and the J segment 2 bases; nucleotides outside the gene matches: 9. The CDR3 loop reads CASTTGVAGAYEQYF. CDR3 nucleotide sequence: TGTGCCAGCACCACAGGGGTAGCGGGAGCCTACGAGCAGTACTTC.

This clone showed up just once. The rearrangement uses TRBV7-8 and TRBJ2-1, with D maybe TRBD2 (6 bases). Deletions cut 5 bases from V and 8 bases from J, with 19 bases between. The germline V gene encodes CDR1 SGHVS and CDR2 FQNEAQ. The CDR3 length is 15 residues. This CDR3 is CASSDPVPGEDEQFF. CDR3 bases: TGTGCCAGCAGCGATCCGGTCCCTGGGGAGGATGAGCAGTTCTTC. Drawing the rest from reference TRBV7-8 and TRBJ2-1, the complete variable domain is GAGVSQSPRYKVAKRGQDVALRCDPISGHVSLFWYQQALGQGPEFLTYFQNEAQLDKSGLPSDRFFAERPEGSVSTLKIQRTQQEDSAVYLCASSDPVPGEDEQFFGPGTRLTVL.

The CDR3 nucleotides read TGCGCCAGCAGCTGGATGGCATCCGGGACTAGATACTACGAGCAGTACTTC. Residues: CASSWMASGTRYYEQYF. V and J are TRBV5-1 and TRBJ2-7, with 8 bases identical to TRBD2. The CDR3 is 17 amino acids. Trimming took 3 bases from V and 3 from J; bases not matched to a gene: 14. The germline V gene encodes CDR1 SGHRS and CDR2 YFSETQ. The whole variable domain, filled in from reference TRBV5-1 and TRBJ2-7, reads KAGVTQTPRYLIKTRGQQVTLSCSPISGHRSVSWYQQTPGQGLQFLFEYFSETQRNKGNFPGRFSGRQFSNSRSEMNVSTLELGDSALYLCASSWMASGTRYYEQYFGPGTRLTVT.

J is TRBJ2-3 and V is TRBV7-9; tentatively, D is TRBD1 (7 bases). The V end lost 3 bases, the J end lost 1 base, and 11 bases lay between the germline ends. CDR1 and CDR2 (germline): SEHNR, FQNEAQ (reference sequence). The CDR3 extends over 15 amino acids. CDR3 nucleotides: TGTGCCAGCAGCTTTGGGGGGACAGGCACAGATACGCAGTATTTT. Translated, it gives CASSFGGTGTDTQYF.

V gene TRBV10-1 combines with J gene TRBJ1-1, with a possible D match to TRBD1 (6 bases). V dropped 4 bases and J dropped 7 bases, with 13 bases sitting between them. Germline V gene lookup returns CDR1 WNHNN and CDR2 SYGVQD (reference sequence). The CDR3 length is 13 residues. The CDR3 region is CASSGSGADEAFF. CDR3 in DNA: TGCGCCAGCAGTGGTTCAGGGGCAGATGAAGCTTTCTTT.

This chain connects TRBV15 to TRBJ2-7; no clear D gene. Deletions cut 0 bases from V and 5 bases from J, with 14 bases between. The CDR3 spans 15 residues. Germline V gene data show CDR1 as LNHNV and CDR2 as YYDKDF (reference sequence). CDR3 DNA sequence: TGTGCCACCAGCAGAGATCTTAGCTTATTCAACGAGCAGTACTTC. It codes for CATSRDLSLFNEQYF.

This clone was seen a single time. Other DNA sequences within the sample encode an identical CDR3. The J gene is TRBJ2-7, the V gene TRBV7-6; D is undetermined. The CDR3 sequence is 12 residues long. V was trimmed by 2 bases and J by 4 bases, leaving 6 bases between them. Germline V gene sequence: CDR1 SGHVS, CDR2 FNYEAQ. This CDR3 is CASSLPGYEQYF. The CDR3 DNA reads TGTGCCAGCAGCTTACCAGGATACGAGCAGTACTTC.

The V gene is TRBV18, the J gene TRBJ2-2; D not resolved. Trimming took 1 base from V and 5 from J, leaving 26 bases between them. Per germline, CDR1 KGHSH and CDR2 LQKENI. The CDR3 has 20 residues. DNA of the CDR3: TGTGCCAGCTCACCACAAGCTCTAACCGGCCAACGGCGTGGGACCGGGGAGCTGTTTTTT. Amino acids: CASSPQALTGQRRGTGELFF.

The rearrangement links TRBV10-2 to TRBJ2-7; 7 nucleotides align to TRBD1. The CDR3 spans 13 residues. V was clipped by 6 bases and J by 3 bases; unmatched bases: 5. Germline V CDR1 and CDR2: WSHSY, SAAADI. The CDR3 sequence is CASSPGQSYEQYF. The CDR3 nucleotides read TGCGCCAGCAGCCCGGGACAGAGCTACGAGCAGTACTTC.

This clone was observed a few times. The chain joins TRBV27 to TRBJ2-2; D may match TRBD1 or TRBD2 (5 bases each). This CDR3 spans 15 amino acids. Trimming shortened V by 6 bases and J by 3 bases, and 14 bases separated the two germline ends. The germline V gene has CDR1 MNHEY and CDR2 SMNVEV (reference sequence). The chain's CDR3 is CASSPQGVDTGELFF. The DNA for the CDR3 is TGTGCCAGCAGCCCCCAGGGAGTGGACACCGGGGAGCTGTTTTTT.

The CDR3 DNA sequence: TGTGCCAGCAGTTACTCCTCACAGGGGGGCACTGAAGCTTTCTTT. It yields the protein CASSYSSQGGTEAFF. This chain connects TRBV6-5 to TRBJ1-1; 8 bases map to TRBD1. V was clipped by 0 bases and J by 4 bases; unmatched bases: 4. There are 15 residues in the CDR3. Looked up from germline, CDR1 is MNHEY and CDR2 is SVGAGI.

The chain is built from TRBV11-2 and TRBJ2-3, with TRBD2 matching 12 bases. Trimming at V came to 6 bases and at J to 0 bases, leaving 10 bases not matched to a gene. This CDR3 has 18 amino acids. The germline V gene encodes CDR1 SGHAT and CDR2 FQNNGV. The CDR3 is CASSVGTSGFPSTDTQYF. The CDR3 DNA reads TGTGCCAGCAGTGTCGGGACTAGCGGGTTCCCTAGCACAGATACGCAGTATTTT.

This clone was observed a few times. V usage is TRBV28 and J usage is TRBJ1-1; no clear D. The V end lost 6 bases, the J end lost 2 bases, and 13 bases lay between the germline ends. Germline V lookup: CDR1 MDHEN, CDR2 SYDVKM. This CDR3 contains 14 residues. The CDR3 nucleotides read TGTGCCAGCAGACACACACGGGGAAACACTGAAGCTTTCTTT. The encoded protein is CASRHTRGNTEAFF.

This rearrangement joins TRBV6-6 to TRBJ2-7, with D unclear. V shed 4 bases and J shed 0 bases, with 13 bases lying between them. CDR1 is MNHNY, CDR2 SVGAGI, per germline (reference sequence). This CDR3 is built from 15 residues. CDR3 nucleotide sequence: TGTGCCAGCAGTTCCGACCGCTTAAGCTCCTACGAGCAGTACTTC. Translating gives CASSSDRLSSYEQYF.

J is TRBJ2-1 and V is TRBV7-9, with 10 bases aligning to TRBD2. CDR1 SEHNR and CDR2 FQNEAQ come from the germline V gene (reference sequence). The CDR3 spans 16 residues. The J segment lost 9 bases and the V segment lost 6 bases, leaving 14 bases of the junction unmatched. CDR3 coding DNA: TGTGCCAGCAGTCCAGATATAAGCGGGAGGGTAAGTGAGCAGTTCTTC. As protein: CASSPDISGRVSEQFF.

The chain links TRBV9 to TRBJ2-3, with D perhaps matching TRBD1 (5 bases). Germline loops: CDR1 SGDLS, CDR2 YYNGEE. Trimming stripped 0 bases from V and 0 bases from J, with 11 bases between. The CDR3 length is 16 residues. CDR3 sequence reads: CASSVGYRLSTDTQYF. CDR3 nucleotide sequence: TGTGCCAGCAGCGTAGGGTACAGGCTGAGCACAGATACGCAGTATTTT. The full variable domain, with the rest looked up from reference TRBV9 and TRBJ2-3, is DSGVTQTPKHLITATGQRVTLRCSPRSGDLSVYWYQQSLDQGLQFLIQYYNGEERAKGNILERFSAQQFPDLHSELNLSSLELGDSALYFCASSVGYRLSTDTQYFGPGTRLTVL.

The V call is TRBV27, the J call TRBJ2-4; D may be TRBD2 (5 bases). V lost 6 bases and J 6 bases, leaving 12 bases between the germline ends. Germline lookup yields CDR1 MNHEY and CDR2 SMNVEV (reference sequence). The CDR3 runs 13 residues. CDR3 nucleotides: TGTGCCAGCAGCCCCGGAAGCGGAAACATTCAGTACTTC. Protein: CASSPGSGNIQYF.